This TCR beta chain came from a study of blood T cell repertoires in COVID-19. Germline loops: CDR1 SGDLS, CDR2 YYNGEE. V dropped 1 base and J dropped 3; count of bases not matched to a gene: 17. The CDR3 runs 20 residues. Followed longitudinally, the Seattle patients had been enrolled during active infection. Profiled with immunoSEQ multiplex PCR; TCRdb holds only in-frame clones, not every one. The table shows fewer than 450,000 clones, with about 90% occurring only once. The source of this sequence is a woman in her forties or fifties with COVID-19, enrolled during active disease. The chain links TRBV9 to TRBJ2-4; 9 positions agree with TRBD2. The sequenced sample consisted of peripheral blood. The CDR3, as DNA: TGTGCCAGCAGCGTAACCCTGAGCGGGAGGCGAGGTGCGGTCAAAAACATTCAGTACTTC. It yields the protein CASSVTLSGRRGAVKNIQYF.